This TCR beta chain was identified in a study of identical twins' blood T cells. This CDR3 has 11 residues. Each TCR cDNA library carried sample-specific barcodes on both ends. TCRdb independently ran MiXCR on the 5' RACE reads; one entry per CDR3 protein. This table holds a few hundred thousand distinct CDR3 sequences, around 30% found once. With regard to this clonotype: Its antigen is not identified. It is likely a read error: a sequence one base away is far more abundant.

Broader study findings: V gene usage reportedly matched far better within twin pairs than unrelated donors. Twin repertoire similarity may partly reflect shared environment. Abundant TCRbeta CDR3s overlapped more between twins than with unrelated donors.

This sequence joins TRBV12-3 or TRBV12-4 and TRBJ2-7; D unresolved. The receptor was derived from a woman aged 18-55 years in good health. The sample taken for sequencing was PBMCs. CDR3 coding DNA: TGTACCAGCAGTTTAGGGTACGAGCAGTACTTC. It codes for CTSSLGYEQYF.